The 19 T cell receptor beta chains in this list originate from one sample, sequenced in a study of PD-L1 blockade in urothelial cancer. Specified time point: peripheral blood 6 weeks after treatment start. Only in-frame clones appear in the TCRdb table, and some are missing; sequencing was by immunoSEQ multiplex PCR. Found here are roughly 100,000 clones, around 78% of them singletons; the top ten hold 8.4%. The specimen was PBMCs, collected around atezolizumab (anti-PD-L1) treatment. The receptors shown here come from a man in his sixties or seventies with urothelial cancer.

The V gene is TRBV2, the J gene TRBJ2-3, with D uncertain. Germline V gives CDR1 SNHLY, CDR2 FYNNEI. CDR3 length: 14 amino acids. The ends were cut back, 5 bases at V and 2 bases at J, with 11 bases in the middle. In DNA, the CDR3 is TGTGCCAGCAGTAACACGTTCTTCACAGATACGCAGTATTTT. Translation: CASSNTFFTDTQYF.

The V and J genes are TRBV18 and TRBJ1-6; D gene ambiguous. Looked up from germline, CDR1 is KGHSH and CDR2 is LQKENI. Trimming removed 2 bases from V and 6 bases from J, with 5 bases in between. The CDR3 loop spans 13 amino acids. CDR3 nucleotide sequence: TGTGCCAGCTCACCAGGAGGTAATTCACCCCTCCACTTT. The encoded protein is CASSPGGNSPLHF.

This chain uses TRBV5-6 with TRBJ2-2, with a tentative D call TRBD2 (5 bases). Germline lookup yields CDR1 SGHDT and CDR2 YYEEEE. V lost 5 bases, J lost 1 base, and 12 bases lay in between. This CDR3 is 15 amino acids long. The CDR3, as DNA: TGTGCCAGCAGTCCCGGACTGCGGAACACCGGGGAGCTGTTTTTT. This sequence encodes CASSPGLRNTGELFF.

The chain has TRBV2 and TRBJ1-2; 9 nucleotides align to TRBD1. The germline V gene has CDR1 SNHLY and CDR2 FYNNEI. The CDR3 has 14 residues. Trimming removed 6 bases from V and 3 bases from J; junction bases left unmatched: 5. CDR3 loop: CASRHRTGDYGYTF. In DNA, the CDR3 is TGTGCCAGCAGACACAGGACAGGGGACTATGGCTACACCTTC.

This chain uses TRBV18 with TRBJ2-7; 8 bases are shared with TRBD1. This CDR3 spans 13 amino acids. Germline loops: CDR1 KGHSH, CDR2 LQKENI. Trimming cost V 3 bases and J 5 bases; bases outside gene matches: 3. The DNA for the CDR3 is TGTGCCAGCTCACCGGGACAGGACGACGAGCAGTACTTC. It translates to CASSPGQDDEQYF.

The chain recombines TRBV7-3 with TRBJ1-3, with D unclear. The CDR3 spans 18 residues. V lost 5 bases and J lost 0, with 20 bases in between. CDR1 is SGHTA, CDR2 FQGTGA, per germline. The CDR3 region has the DNA TGTGCCAGCAGCGTCCCCCCGCCAGGCTGCTACTCTGGAAACACCATATATTTT. Encoded protein: CASSVPPPGCYSGNTIYF.

The genes are TRBV19 and TRBJ2-7; 8 bases map to TRBD2. The length of the CDR3 is 13 residues. Germline trimming cut 8 bases from V and 1 base from J; bases unmatched to any gene: 4. From germline, CDR1 is LNHDA and CDR2 SQIVND (reference sequence). CDR3 amino acids: CASSGGPSYEQYF. The CDR3 region has the DNA TGTGCCAGTTCGGGAGGGCCATCCTACGAGCAGTACTTC.

The chain recombines TRBV6-5 with TRBJ2-7; 8 nucleotides align to TRBD1. The CDR3 is 15 residues long. After removal of 5 bases from V and 5 bases from J, the junction contained 11 bases not matched to a gene. Germline CDR1 is MNHEY and CDR2 is SVGAGI. The CDR3 DNA is TGTGCCAGCAGTACCAGGACAGGGATGGTTGACGAGCAGTACTTC. This codes for CASSTRTGMVDEQYF.

This sequence joins TRBV6-1 and TRBJ2-6; D may be TRBD2 (6 bases). With 3 bases removed from V and 0 bases from J, the gap between germline ends came to 6 bases. In germline, CDR1 is MNHNS, CDR2 SASEGT. The length of the CDR3 is 15 residues. The CDR3 bases are TGTGCCAGCAGTGAGGAGGGCTCTGGGGCCAACGTCCTGACTTTC. Its protein product is CASSEEGSGANVLTF.

V and J are TRBV11-2 and TRBJ1-4, with D perhaps TRBD1 (6 bases). Germline assignment: CDR1 SGHAT and CDR2 FQNNGV. V was trimmed by 5 bases and J by 5 bases, leaving 12 bases between them. This CDR3 spans 14 amino acids. CDR3 in amino acids: CASSQTGGNEKLFF. CDR3 bases: TGTGCCAGCAGCCAGACAGGCGGGAATGAAAAACTGTTTTTT.

J is TRBJ1-1 and V is TRBV2; D remains unclear. The V gene's germline CDR1 is SNHLY and CDR2 FYNNEI. Trimming removed 1 base from V and 3 bases from J, with 9 bases in between. CDR3 size: 14 residues. In DNA form, the CDR3 reads TGTGCCAGCAGTGAAGGAGGTTATGACACTGAAGCTTTCTTT. This translates into CASSEGGYDTEAFF.

The table lists this clone with a few counts. The chain joins TRBV10-3 to TRBJ2-7; maybe TRBD2 (6 bases). The germline V gene has CDR1 ENHRY and CDR2 SYGVKD. CDR3 length: 13 residues. The V end lost 0 bases, the J end lost 6 bases, and 9 bases lay between the germline ends. CDR3 residues: CAISESLGGEQYF. For the CDR3, the DNA is TGTGCCATCAGTGAGTCTTTGGGGGGCGAGCAGTACTTC.

The chain joins TRBV6-4 to TRBJ1-1; 7 bases align to TRBD1. Germline values: CDR1 MRHNA, CDR2 SNTAGT. J was trimmed by 2 bases and V by 6 bases; bases with no gene match: 6. CDR3 length: 14 residues. CDR3 in DNA: TGTGCCAGCAGAAGCCAGGGGGGCAACACTGAAGCTTTCTTT. Protein product: CASRSQGGNTEAFF.

The chain links TRBV5-1 to TRBJ2-3, with TRBD2 matching 10 bases. The CDR3 extends over 16 amino acids. V was pared by 4 bases and J by 5 bases, with 10 bases of the junction left unmatched. CDR1 and CDR2 from the germline V gene are SGHRS and YFSETQ. The CDR3 nucleotides are TGCGCCAGCAGCCCCGACGGGCTAGCGGGGGTAGATACGCAGTATTTT. Protein sequence: CASSPDGLAGVDTQYF.

The rearrangement joins TRBV7-2 to TRBJ2-7, with 7 bases aligning to TRBD1. Germline CDR1 and CDR2: SGHTA and FQGNSA. CDR3 length: 12 amino acids. V lost 5 bases to trimming and J lost 5 bases; unmatched junction nucleotides: 3. DNA for the CDR3: TGTGCCAGCAGCAGGACAGGTGACGAGCAGTACTTC. Translating gives CASSRTGDEQYF.

This clone showed up just once. This chain uses TRBV18 with TRBJ1-1; 7 bases map to TRBD1. Germline CDR1 reads KGHSH; CDR2 reads LQKENI. Losses at the gene ends were 3 bases for V and 2 bases for J; bases not matched to a gene: 3. The CDR3 has 14 amino acids. The CDR3 loop reads CASSPNRGNTEAFF. DNA of the CDR3: TGTGCCAGCTCACCGAACAGGGGAAACACTGAAGCTTTCTTT.

This sequence joins TRBV19 and TRBJ1-5; 8 positions agree with TRBD1. The trim removed 5 bases at V and 0 bases at J, leaving 9 bases unmatched. CDR1 is LNHDA, CDR2 SQIVND, per germline (reference sequence). The CDR3 runs 17 residues. Here the CDR3 DNA reads TGTGCCAGTAGTGCCAACAGGGGGTCATATAGCAATCAGCCCCAGCATTTT. Translating it yields CASSANRGSYSNQPQHF.

This chain connects TRBV7-9 to TRBJ1-2; D not resolved. Germline V gene sequence: CDR1 SEHNR, CDR2 FQNEAQ (reference sequence). The length of the CDR3 is 16 residues. Trimming removed 5 bases from V and 7 bases from J, with 23 bases in between. The CDR3 loop reads CASSPISGPGSGGYTF. The CDR3 DNA reads as TGTGCCAGCAGCCCAATATCGGGTCCTGGAAGCGGTGGCTACACCTTC.

The V gene is TRBV11-2, the J gene TRBJ2-2; the match to TRBD1 covers 7 bases. The length of the CDR3 is 16 residues. J lost 0 bases, V lost 6 bases, and 7 bases had no gene match. Germline-derived CDR1 and CDR2 are SGHAT and FQNNGV. The CDR3 spells CASRAGGSANTGELFF. DNA for the CDR3: TGTGCCAGCAGGGCAGGGGGTTCCGCGAACACCGGGGAGCTGTTTTTT.